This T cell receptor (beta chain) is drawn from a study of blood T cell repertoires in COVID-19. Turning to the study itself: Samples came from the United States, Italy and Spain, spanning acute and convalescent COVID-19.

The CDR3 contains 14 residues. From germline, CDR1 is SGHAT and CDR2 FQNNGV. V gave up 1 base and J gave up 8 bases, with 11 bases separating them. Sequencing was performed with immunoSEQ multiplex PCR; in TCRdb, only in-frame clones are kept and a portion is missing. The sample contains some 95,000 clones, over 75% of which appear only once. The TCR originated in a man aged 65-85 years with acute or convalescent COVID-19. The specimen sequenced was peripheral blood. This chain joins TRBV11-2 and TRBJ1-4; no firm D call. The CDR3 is CASSLAPGGEKLFF. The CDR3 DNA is TGTGCCAGCAGCTTAGCCCCTGGAGGCGAAAAACTGTTTTTT.